This T cell receptor beta chain stems from a study of blood T cell repertoires in COVID-19. Turning to the study itself: T cells, B-cell-depleted T cells, or PBMCs provided the cDNA or gDNA that served as material.

In the original workflow: For nucleated cells, counts were estimated from reference gene primer amplification. Only in-frame clones appear in the TCRdb table, and some are missing; sequencing was by immunoSEQ multiplex PCR. V, J and clone size derive from that table, while D and trimming were established from the DNA sequence. The sample lists roughly 240,000 clones; 75% to 85% were seen once. The CDR3 covers 16 residues. With 0 bases clipped from V and 7 bases from J, the junction kept 6 bases outside the gene matches. Looked up from germline, CDR1 is SGHRS and CDR2 is YFSETQ. The sequenced sample was peripheral blood. The chain carries TRBV5-1 and TRBJ1-6; 8 bases are a match to TRBD1. This clonotype was sampled from a man aged 45-65 years with COVID-19, enrolled during active disease. CDR3 DNA sequence: TGCGCCAGCAGCTTGGTGACAGGGGCCGTAAATTCACCCCTCCACTTT. Residues: CASSLVTGAVNSPLHF.